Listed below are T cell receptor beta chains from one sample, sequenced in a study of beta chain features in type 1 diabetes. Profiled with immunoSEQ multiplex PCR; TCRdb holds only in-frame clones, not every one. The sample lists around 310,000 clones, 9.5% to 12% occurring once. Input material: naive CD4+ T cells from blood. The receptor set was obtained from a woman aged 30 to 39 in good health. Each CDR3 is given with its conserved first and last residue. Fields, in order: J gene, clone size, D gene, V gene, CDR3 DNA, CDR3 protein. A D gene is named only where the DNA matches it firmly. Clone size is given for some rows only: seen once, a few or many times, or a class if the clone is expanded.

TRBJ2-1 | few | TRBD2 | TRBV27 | TGTGCCAGCGGTCTCCGGACTAGCGGTATCTCCTACAATGAGCAGTTCTTC | CASGLRTSGISYNEQFF
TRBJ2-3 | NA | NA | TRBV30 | TGTGCCTGGAGTGTACGGCACACAGGGGGGGCAGATACGCAGTATTTT | CAWSVRHTGGADTQYF
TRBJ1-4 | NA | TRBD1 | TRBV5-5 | TGTGCCAGCAGGGGGGACAGGGTTGAGAAACTGTTTTTT | CASRGDRVEKLFF
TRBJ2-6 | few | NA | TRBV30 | TGTGCCTGGAGTGACAGGTTGGGAGGGGCCAACGTCCTGACTTTC | CAWSDRLGGANVLTF
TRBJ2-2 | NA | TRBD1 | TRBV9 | TGTGCCAGCAGCGTAGTCGGAGGACAGGGGGGCACCGGGGAGCTGTTTTTT | CASSVVGGQGGTGELFF
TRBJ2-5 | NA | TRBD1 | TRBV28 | TGTGCCAGCAGTTTATCACAGGGGGCTTACGGGGAGACCCAGTACTTC | CASSLSQGAYGETQYF
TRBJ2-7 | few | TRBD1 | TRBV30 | TGTGCCTGGAGAGGACAGGGTCCCGGCGAGCAGTACTTC | CAWRGQGPGEQYF
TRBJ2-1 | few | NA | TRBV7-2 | TGTGCCAGCAGCCCCCGAGCGCTAGATGAGCAGTTCTTC | CASSPRALDEQFF
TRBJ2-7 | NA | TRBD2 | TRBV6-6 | TGTGCCAGCAGTTATAATAGCGGGATTCTCTACGAGCAGTACTTC | CASSYNSGILYEQYF
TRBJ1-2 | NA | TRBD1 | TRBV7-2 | TGTGCCAGCAGCCAAAGCAGGGGCAGGGGGGATTATGGCTACACCTTC | CASSQSRGRGDYGYTF
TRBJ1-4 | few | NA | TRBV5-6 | TGTGCCAGCAGCTTAGAGGAGGGCAGCGGAGAAAAACTGTTTTTT | CASSLEEGSGEKLFF
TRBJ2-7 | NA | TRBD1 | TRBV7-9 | TGTGCCAGCAGCCCCAGGGTGGACAGGGCTTCCTACGAGCAGTACTTC | CASSPRVDRASYEQYF
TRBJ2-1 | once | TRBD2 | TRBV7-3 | TGTGCCAGCAGCTTATTGCTAGCGGGAGCAAATGAGCAGTTCTTC | CASSLLLAGANEQFF
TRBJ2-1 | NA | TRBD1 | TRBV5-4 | TGTGCCAGCAGCTTGGGGGGACAGGGGAAAAATGAGCAGTTCTTC | CASSLGGQGKNEQFF
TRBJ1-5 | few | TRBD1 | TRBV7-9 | TGTGCCAGCAGCCGGGACAGGGTGGGGGGGAGCAATCAGCCCCAGCATTTT | CASSRDRVGGSNQPQHF
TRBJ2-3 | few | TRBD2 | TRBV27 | TGTGCCACCGCACTAGCGGGTAGCACAGATACGCAGTATTTT | CATALAGSTDTQYF
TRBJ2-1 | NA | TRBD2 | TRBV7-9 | TGTGCCAGCAGCCCGGGGACTAGCGGGAGACTTAATGAGCAGTTCTTC | CASSPGTSGRLNEQFF
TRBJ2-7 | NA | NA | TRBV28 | TGTGCCAGCAGCAAGCCGGGATCTCAGTACTTC | CASSKPGSQYF
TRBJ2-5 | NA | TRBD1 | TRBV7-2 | TGTGCCAGCAGCCAAACAGGGGGCGGCGAGACCCAGTACTTC | CASSQTGGGETQYF
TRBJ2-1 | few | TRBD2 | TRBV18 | TGTGCCAGCTCACCGCTTATGACTAGCGGCAATGAGCAGTTCTTC | CASSPLMTSGNEQFF
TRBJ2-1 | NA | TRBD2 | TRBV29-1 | TGCAGCGTTGGACTAGCGGGAGGGATTGCCTACAATGAGCAGTTCTTC | CSVGLAGGIAYNEQFF
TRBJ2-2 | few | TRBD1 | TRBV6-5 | TGTGCCAGCAGCAGGGACAGGGCGGACACCGGGGAGCTGTTTTTT | CASSRDRADTGELFF
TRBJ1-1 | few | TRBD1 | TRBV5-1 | TGCGCCAGCAGCCCGACAGGGATGGGAACTGAAGCTTTCTTT | CASSPTGMGTEAFF
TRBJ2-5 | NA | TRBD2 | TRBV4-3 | TGCGCCAGCAGCCAACAACTCGTCCCGGGAGGGCTAGAGACCCAGTACTTC | CASSQQLVPGGLETQYF
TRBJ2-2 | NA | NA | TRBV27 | TGTGCCACCAGGACTGTCACCGGGGAGCTGTTTTTT | CATRTVTGELFF
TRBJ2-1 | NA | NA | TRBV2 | TGTGCCAGCAGTGAAAGCAGAGTAGCCCATGAGCAGTTCTTC | CASSESRVAHEQFF
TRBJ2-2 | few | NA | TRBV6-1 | TGTGCCAGCATGGGACTCGTGGGCACCGGGGAGCTGTTTTTT | CASMGLVGTGELFF
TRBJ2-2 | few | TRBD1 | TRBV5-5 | TGTGCCAGCAGCTTCTGGACAGGTTCCACCGGGGAGCTGTTTTTT | CASSFWTGSTGELFF
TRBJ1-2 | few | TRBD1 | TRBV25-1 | TGTGCCAGCAGTCACCCGACAGGGGACGTCTTGGGCTACACCTTC | CASSHPTGDVLGYTF